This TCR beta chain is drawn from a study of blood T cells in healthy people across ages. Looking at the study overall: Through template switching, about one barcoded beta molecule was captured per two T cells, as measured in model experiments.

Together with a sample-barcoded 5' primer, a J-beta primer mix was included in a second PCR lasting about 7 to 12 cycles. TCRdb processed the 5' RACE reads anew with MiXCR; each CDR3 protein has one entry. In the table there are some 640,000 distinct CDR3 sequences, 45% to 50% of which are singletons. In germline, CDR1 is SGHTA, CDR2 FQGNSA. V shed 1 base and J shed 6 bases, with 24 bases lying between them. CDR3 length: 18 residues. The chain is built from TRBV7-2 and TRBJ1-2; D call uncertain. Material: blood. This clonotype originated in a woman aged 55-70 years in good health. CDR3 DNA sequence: TGTGCCAGCAGCTTAGTGCGCGCAGAGTCGCTCAATTTTAATGGCTACACCTTC. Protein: CASSLVRAESLNFNGYTF.